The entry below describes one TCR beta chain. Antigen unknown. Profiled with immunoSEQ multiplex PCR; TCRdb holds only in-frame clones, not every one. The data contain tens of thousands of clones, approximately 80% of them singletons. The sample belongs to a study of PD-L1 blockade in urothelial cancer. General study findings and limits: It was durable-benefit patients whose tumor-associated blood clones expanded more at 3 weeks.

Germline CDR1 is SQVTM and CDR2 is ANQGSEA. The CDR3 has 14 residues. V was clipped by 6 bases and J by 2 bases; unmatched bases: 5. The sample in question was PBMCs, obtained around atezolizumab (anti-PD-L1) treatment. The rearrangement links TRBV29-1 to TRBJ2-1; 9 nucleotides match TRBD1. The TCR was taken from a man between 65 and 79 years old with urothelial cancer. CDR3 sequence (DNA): TGCAGCGTCCTCGGGACAGGGACCTACAATGAGCAGTTCTTC. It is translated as CSVLGTGTYNEQFF.